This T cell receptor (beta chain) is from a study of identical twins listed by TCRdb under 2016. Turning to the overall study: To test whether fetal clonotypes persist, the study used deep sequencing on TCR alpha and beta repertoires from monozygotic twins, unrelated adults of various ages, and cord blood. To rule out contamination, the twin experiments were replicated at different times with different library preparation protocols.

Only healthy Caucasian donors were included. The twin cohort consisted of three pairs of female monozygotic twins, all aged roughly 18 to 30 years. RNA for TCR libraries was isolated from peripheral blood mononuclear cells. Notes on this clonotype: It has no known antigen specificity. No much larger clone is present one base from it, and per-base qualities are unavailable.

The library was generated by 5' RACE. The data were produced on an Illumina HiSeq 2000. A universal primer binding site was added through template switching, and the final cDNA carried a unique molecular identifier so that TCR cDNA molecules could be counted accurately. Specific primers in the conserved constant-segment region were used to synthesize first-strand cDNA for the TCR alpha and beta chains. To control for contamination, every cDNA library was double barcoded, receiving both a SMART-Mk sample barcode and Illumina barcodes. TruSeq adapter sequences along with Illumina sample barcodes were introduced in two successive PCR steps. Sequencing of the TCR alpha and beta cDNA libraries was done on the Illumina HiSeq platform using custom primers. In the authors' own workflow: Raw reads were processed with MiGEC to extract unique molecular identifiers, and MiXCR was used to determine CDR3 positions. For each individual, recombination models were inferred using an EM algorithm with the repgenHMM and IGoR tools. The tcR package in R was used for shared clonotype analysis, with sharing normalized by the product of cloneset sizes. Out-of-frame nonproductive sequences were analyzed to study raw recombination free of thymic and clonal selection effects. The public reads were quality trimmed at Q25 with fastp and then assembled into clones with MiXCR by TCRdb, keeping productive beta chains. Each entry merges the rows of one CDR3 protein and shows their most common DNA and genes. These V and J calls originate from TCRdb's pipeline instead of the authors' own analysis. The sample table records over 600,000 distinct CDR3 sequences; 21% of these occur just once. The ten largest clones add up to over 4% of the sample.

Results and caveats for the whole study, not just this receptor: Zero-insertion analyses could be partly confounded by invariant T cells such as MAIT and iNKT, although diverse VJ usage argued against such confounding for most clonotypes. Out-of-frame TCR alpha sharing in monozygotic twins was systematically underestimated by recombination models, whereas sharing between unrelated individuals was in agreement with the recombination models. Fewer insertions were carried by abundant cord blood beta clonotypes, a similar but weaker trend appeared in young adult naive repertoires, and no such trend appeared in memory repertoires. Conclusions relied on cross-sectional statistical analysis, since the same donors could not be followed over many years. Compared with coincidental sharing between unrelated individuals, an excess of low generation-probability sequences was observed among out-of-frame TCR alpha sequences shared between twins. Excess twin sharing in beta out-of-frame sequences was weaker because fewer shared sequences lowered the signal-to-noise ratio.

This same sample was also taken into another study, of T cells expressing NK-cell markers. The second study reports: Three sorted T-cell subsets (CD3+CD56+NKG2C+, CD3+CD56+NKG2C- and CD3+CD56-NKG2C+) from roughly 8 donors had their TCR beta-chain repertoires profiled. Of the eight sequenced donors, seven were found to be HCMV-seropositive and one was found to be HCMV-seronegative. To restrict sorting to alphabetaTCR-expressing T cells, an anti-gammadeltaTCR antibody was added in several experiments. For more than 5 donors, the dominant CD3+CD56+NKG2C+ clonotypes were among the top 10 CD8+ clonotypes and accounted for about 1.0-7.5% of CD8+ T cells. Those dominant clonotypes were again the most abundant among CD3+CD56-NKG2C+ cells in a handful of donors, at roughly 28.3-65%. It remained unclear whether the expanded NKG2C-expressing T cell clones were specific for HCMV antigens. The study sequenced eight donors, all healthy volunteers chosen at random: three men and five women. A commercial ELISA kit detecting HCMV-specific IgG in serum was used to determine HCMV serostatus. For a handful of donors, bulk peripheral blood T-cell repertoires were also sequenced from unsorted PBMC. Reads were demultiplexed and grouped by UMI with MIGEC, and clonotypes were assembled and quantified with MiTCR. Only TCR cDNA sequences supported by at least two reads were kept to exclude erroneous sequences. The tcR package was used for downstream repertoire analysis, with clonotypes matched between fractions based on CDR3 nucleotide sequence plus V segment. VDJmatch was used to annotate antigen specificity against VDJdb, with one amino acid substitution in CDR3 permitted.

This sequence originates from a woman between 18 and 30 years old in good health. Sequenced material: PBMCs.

The CDR3 protein is CASSFPDRGTYEQYF. Read as DNA, the sequence is TGTGCCAGCAGCTTCCCTGACAGGGGTACCTACGAGCAGTACTTC. The V and J genes are TRBV11-2 and TRBJ2-7, and 8 junctional nucleotides match TRBD1. The germline V gene supplies CDR1 SGHAT and CDR2 FQNNGV. The CDR3 goes from the cysteine to the phenylalanine over 15 residues. Only the CDR3 region is kept as DNA, spanning 45 bases read in frame from base 1. Trimming removed 3 bases from V and 2 bases from J; the gene matches leave 6 bases unexplained.